This T cell receptor (beta chain) was sequenced in a study of T cells in localized non-small cell lung cancer. Overall study results and limits: When the top 100 tumor clones were examined, a median about 60 of them also appeared in the adjacent lung, which was paired and uninvolved.

A remark on this clone: Its antigen is unidentified.

Profiling relied on immunoSEQ multiplex PCR, and the TCRdb table lists in-frame clones only, not all of them. The sample lists over a thousand clones, 20% seen once, with around 30% in the top ten. Adjacent lung samples, free of atypia, were obtained at least 2 cm from the tumor margin. The source was normal lung tissue next to the tumor, collected before any cancer treatment. This clonotype was sampled from a male donor at least 60 years old with stage I lung adenocarcinoma.

Here the CDR3 DNA reads TGTGCCAGTAGTACTCGACCTGAGGCTGAAGCTTTCTTT. Protein sequence: CASSTRPEAEAFF. The V gene is TRBV19, the J gene TRBJ1-1; D unclear. The V gene's germline CDR1 is LNHDA and CDR2 SQIVND (reference sequence). The V gene lost 4 bases and the J gene lost 6 bases, with 12 bases spanning the gap. This CDR3 is built from 13 residues.